This TCR beta chain is from a study of cytomegalovirus exposure and HLA in healthy donors. A remark on this clone: No antigen is known for it.

Looked up from germline, CDR1 is SEHNR and CDR2 is FQNEAQ (reference sequence). V was pared by 5 bases and J by 0 bases, with 8 bases between. The CDR3 is 13 residues long. General study points: One variant, a missense change in DCLRE1C, was linked in a later analysis to TCR beta V- and J-gene trimming. High specificity and sensitivity for cytomegalovirus status were reported for the classifier.

The primer mix had 60 Vbeta and 13 Jbeta primers. Repertoires were generated with immunoSEQ multiplex PCR, while TCRdb's copy carries only in-frame clones and drops some. Among under 150,000 clones, 81% were seen once, and the ten largest hold about 1.8%. The clonotype originates from a young man in good health and CMV-seronegative. What was sequenced was PBMCs. V is TRBV7-9 and J is TRBJ2-7, with D unresolved. The CDR3 here is CASSRHSSYEQYF. The CDR3 coding sequence is TGTGCCAGCAGCCGACATAGCTCCTACGAGCAGTACTTC.